The 6 T cell receptor beta chains listed next were all sequenced from one sample in a study of T-cell reconstitution after alpha-beta-depleted transplantation in children. Unique molecular identifiers featured in how the TCRbeta library was prepared. MiXCR was run by TCRdb on the PCR reads, yielding one entry per CDR3 protein. The table lists some 78,000 distinct CDR3 sequences, around 14% of them singletons. The material sequenced was PBMCs, mostly from graft donor cells, taken 180 days after TCRalphabeta/CD19-depleted stem cell transplant. All receptors derive from a male patient under 10 years old who had a stem cell transplant for acute lymphoblastic leukemia, so the T cells may come from the graft donor.

This clonotype occurred many times. V gene TRBV20-1 combines with J gene TRBJ2-2; possible D gene TRBD2, 5 bases. V shed 6 bases and J shed 5 bases, with 13 bases lying between them. Germline V gives CDR1 DFQATT, CDR2 SNEGSKA (reference sequence). This CDR3 has 13 amino acids. CDR3 in amino acids: CSATDLGTGELFF. CDR3 nucleotides: TGCAGTGCCACGGACTTAGGAACCGGGGAGCTGTTTTTT.

There are a few counts of this clonotype. This chain connects TRBV5-1 to TRBJ1-2; no reliable D call. The germline CDR1 and CDR2 sequences are SGHRS and YFSETQ. The CDR3 is 14 residues long. V shed 0 bases and J shed 4 bases, with 10 bases lying between them. The CDR3 protein is CASSLEAPAYGYTF. In DNA form, the CDR3 reads TGCGCCAGCAGCTTGGAAGCACCGGCCTATGGCTACACCTTC.

This clonotype was recorded many times. The gene calls are TRBV6-2 or TRBV6-3 and TRBJ2-5; D unclear. The V gene's germline CDR1 is MNHEY and CDR2 SVGEGT. This CDR3 is built from 11 residues. V dropped 2 bases and J dropped 5 bases, with 3 bases sitting between them. The CDR3 is CASSYLETQYF. The CDR3 nucleotides are TGTGCCAGCAGTTACCTCGAGACCCAGTACTTC.

This clonotype was counted at least ten times. V usage is TRBV7-3 and J usage is TRBJ2-7; the D gene is possibly TRBD1 (6 bases). CDR1 is SGHTA and CDR2 is FQGTGA in the germline V gene. Trimming stripped 4 bases from V and 9 bases from J, with 16 bases between. The CDR3 consists of 13 residues. CDR3 in DNA: TGTGCCAGCAGCTCTTACCTGACAGGAAGGCAGTACTTC. Protein: CASSSYLTGRQYF.

There are a few counts of this clonotype. This chain joins TRBV11-2 and TRBJ2-1; 7 bases are a match to TRBD2. Germline CDR1 is SGHAT and CDR2 is FQNNGV. The CDR3 length is 15 residues. V lost 0 bases to trimming and J lost 4 bases; unmatched junction nucleotides: 3. DNA of the CDR3: TGTGCCAGCAGCTTAGATCGGGGGGAGTACAATGAGCAGTTCTTC. Translation: CASSLDRGEYNEQFF.

This clonotype came up many times. The V and J genes are TRBV12-3 or TRBV12-4 and TRBJ2-1, with TRBD1 identical over 7 bases. The CDR3 runs 15 residues. The V segment lost 4 bases and the J segment 5 bases; nucleotides outside the gene matches: 8. The CDR3 coding sequence is TGTGCCAGCAGTTCCCCCGGGACAGCCCACAATGAGCAGTTCTTC. Residues: CASSSPGTAHNEQFF.